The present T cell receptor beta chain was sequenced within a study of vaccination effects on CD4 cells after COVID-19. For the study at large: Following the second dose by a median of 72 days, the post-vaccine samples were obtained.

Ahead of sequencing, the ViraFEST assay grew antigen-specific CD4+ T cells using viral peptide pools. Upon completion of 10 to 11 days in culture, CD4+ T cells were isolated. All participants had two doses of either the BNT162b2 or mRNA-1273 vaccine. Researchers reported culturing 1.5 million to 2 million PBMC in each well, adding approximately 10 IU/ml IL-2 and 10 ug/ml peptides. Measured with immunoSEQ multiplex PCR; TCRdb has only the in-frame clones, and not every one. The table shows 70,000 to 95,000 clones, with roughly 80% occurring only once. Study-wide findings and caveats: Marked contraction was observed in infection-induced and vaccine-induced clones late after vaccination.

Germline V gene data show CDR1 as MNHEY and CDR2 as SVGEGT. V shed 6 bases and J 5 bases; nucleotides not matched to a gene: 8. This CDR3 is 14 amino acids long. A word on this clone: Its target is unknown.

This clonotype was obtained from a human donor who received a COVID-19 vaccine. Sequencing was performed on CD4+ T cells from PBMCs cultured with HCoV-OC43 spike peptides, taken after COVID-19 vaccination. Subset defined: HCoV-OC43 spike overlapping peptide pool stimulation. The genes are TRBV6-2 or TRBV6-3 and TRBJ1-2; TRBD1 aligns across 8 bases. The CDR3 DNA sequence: TGTGCCAGCAGCCTCCGGACAGGGAGGTATGGCTACACCTTC. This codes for CASSLRTGRYGYTF.